This T cell receptor (beta chain) was identified during a study of shared clonotypes between healthy human individuals. A note on this clone: Its antigen remains unidentified.

Study findings and constraints: Blood was the sole source, and tissue repertoires probably differ.

Only in-frame clones appear in the TCRdb table, and some are missing; sequencing was by immunoSEQ multiplex PCR. In the table there are roughly 2.4 million clones, roughly 95% of which are singletons. After removal of 4 bases from V and 2 bases from J, the junction contained 5 bases not matched to a gene. This CDR3 has 16 amino acids. CDR1 and CDR2 from the germline V gene are SGHRS and YFSETQ. This chain links TRBV5-1 with TRBJ2-2, with 10 bases lining up with TRBD1. Specimen: naive CD4+ T cells sorted from blood. Subset described: CD45RA+ positively selected. The TCR was taken from a man aged 18 to 30 in good health. The CDR3 region is CASSPGTGVNTGELFF. CDR3 coding DNA: TGCGCCAGCAGCCCCGGGACAGGGGTTAACACCGGGGAGCTGTTTTTT. The full variable domain, completed using reference TRBV5-1 and TRBJ2-2, is KAGVTQTPRYLIKTRGQQVTLSCSPISGHRSVSWYQQTPGQGLQFLFEYFSETQRNKGNFPGRFSGRQFSNSRSEMNVSTLELGDSALYLCASSPGTGVNTGELFFGEGSRLTVL.